This entry concerns a single T cell receptor beta chain. The primer mix had 60 Vbeta and 13 Jbeta primers. Sequencing was performed with immunoSEQ multiplex PCR; in TCRdb, only in-frame clones are kept and a portion is missing. The sample lists about 140,000 clones, approximately 71% occurring once. These data come from a study of cytomegalovirus exposure and HLA in healthy donors. At the level of the study: The Caucasian-associated ancestry cluster held 80% to 90% of more than 350 genotyped donors.

The TCR was taken from a man aged 40-49 years in good health and CMV-seronegative. Sequencing was done on a sample of PBMCs.

The CDR3 spells CASSQDFGADTQYF. The CDR3 DNA is TGTGCCAGCAGCCAGGACTTCGGGGCAGATACGCAGTATTTT. This chain uses TRBV14 with TRBJ2-3, with TRBD2 as a possible D gene (5 bases). The V end lost 3 bases, the J end lost 4 bases, and 11 bases lay between the germline ends. Germline loops: CDR1 SGHDN, CDR2 FVKESK. The CDR3 consists of 14 residues.